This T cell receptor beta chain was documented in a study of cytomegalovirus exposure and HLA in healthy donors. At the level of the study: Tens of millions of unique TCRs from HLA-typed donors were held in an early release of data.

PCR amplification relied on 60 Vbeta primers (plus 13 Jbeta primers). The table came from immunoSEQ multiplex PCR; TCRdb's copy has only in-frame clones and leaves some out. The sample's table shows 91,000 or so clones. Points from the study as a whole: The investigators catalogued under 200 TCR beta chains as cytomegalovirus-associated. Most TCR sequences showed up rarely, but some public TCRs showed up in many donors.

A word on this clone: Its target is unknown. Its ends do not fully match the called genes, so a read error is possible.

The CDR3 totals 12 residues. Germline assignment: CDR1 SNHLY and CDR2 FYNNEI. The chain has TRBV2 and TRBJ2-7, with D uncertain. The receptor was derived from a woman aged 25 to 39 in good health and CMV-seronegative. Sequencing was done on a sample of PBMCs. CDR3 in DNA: TGTGCCAGCAGTGTCAGCCAGCCAACTATCCTCTTC. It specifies CASSVSQPTILF.